This TCR beta chain was documented in a study of technical replicates of blood from a few donors. The table came from immunoSEQ multiplex PCR; TCRdb's copy has only in-frame clones and leaves some out. The sample has some 82,000 clones; approximately 94% are singletons. Trimming removed 6 bases from V and 4 bases from J; junction bases left unmatched: 3. The CDR3 is made up of 15 amino acids. Germline V CDR1 and CDR2: WNHNN, SYGVQD (reference sequence). The sequencing sample was made of T cells isolated from PBMCs. This sequence joins TRBV10-1 and TRBJ2-5; 15 nucleotides agree with TRBD2. The receptor was isolated from a human donor in good health. The CDR3 DNA reads as TGCGCCAGCAGCGGGACTAGCGGGGGGCGAGAGACCCAGTACTTC. The encoded protein is CASSGTSGGRETQYF.